This TCR beta chain was retrieved from a study of blood T cell repertoires in COVID-19. Some clones are missing from TCRdb's copy, which holds only in-frame ones; the method was immunoSEQ multiplex PCR. The data hold just under 65,000 clones, with 65% to 85% observed a single time. Trimming at V came to 3 bases and at J to 0 bases, leaving 3 bases not matched to a gene. The CDR3 is 16 residues long. CDR1 SGHRS and CDR2 YFSETQ come from the germline V gene. The sequenced material came from peripheral blood. The chain employs TRBV5-1 and TRBJ1-6, with TRBD1 matching over 7 bases. The sequence derives from a human donor in a cohort sampled during active COVID-19. For the CDR3, the DNA is TGCGCCAGCAGCTCGGGACAGAGCTCCTATAATTCACCCCTCCACTTT. The encoded protein is CASSSGQSSYNSPLHF. Full variable domain (rest looked up from reference TRBV5-1 and TRBJ1-6): KAGVTQTPRYLIKTRGQQVTLSCSPISGHRSVSWYQQTPGQGLQFLFEYFSETQRNKGNFPGRFSGRQFSNSRSEMNVSTLELGDSALYLCASSSGQSSYNSPLHFGNGTRLTVT.